This T cell receptor (beta chain) emerged from a study of circulating and synovial CD4+ cells in juvenile arthritis (dated by TCRdb to the mid-2010s). Context from the whole study: Within each patient, the TCRbeta CDR3 repertoires of synovial CD4 T cells, bulk blood CD4 T cells and circulating HLA-DR+ CD4 T cells were compared. Repertoire sequencing was performed with the aim of confirming enrichment of synovial clonotypes in a circulating synovial-like CD4 T cell subset.

The germline V gene encodes CDR1 MDHEN and CDR2 SYDVKM. V is pared back by 3 bases and J by 2 bases, with 8 bases lying between the germline termini. The CDR3 numbers 13 residues from cysteine through phenylalanine. Only the CDR3 DNA is retained, 39 bases long and in frame from the first base. Library generation was performed with the immunoSEQ multiplex PCR assay. TCRbeta CDR3 sequencing was performed as a commercial service by an external provider. From the authors' description of their analysis: The analyses used productive nucleotide sequences together with amino acid sequences obtained by in silico translation. Diversity was measured with Renyi entropy across alpha values, using the median of 200 repeated subsamples to equalise sample size. The distance between each pair of repertoires was calculated as one minus the Chao-modified Jaccard index, which corrects for under-sampling, and this distance was used for clustering. Frequency-weighted overlap with synovial clonotypes was calculated across 200 sample sizes, using 200 draws without replacement for each, and the value reported was the one at the size of the smaller sample. TCRdb took this table from immuneACCESS and kept in-frame rearrangements with V and J called. Such tables lack part of the clones; where checked against another copy, unresolved V genes explain under half of the gap, and the rest is unexplained. V, J and clone size are taken as reported in that table, and D and trimming were inferred from the DNA itself. This sample gives 14,000 or so clones in total; 80% to 85% of them show up just once. The biggest ten clones account for more than 3.5% of the sample.

On this clone: The clone's antigen remains unknown. Base qualities are missing; no much larger clone stands one base away.

Study-wide findings and limitations: Since overlap with synovium went up as sequencing depth increased, the measured fractions of shared clonotypes likely underestimated the full repertoire overlap. Because T cell genome counts differed by at least an order of magnitude between CPL and bulk blood CD4 samples, sample-size effects were addressed. Circulating pathogenic-like lymphocytes clustered with synovial T cells and shared a substantially higher fraction of CDR3 sequences with synovium than bulk blood. Synovial and circulating pathogenic-like lymphocyte repertoires were less diverse than bulk blood CD4 repertoires, with some CPL samples as oligoclonal as synovium. No difference between circulating pathogenic-like lymphocytes and bulk blood T cells was detected by traditional Vbeta family usage analysis.

The sequenced samples came from patients who had active juvenile idiopathic arthritis. Cells were sorted immediately after thawing, with dead cells excluded using Live/Dead Fixable Near-IR Stain. Sequencing input: CD4+ T cells from synovial fluid. The sequence is built from TRBV28 and TRBJ2-7; perhaps TRBD1 is the D gene, with 5 bases matching. The sequence derives from a human patient with juvenile idiopathic arthritis. Some clones in this sample may be carry-over from other donors' samples. The sequenced DNA: TGTGCCAGCAGTTTGACAGTTACCTACGAGCAGTACTTC. It codes for CASSLTVTYEQYF.